This T cell receptor beta chain emerged from a study of shared clonotypes between healthy human individuals. Replicate PCRs for unsorted PBMC used around 270 ng DNA (around 30,000 T cell genomes). In the authors' methods: As immunoSEQ supplied junction-only sequences (without quality scores), filtering differed. Data came from immunoSEQ multiplex PCR; TCRdb stores just in-frame clones and leaves some out. V, J and clone size are taken as reported in that table, and D and trimming were inferred from the DNA itself. The repertoire holds around 450,000 clones, 70% to 80% seen once, with approximately 13% in the top ten. In unsorted samples, genomic DNA was obtained using 90 million or so PBMCs. The CDR3 is 12 amino acids. Looked up from germline, CDR1 is SGHTA and CDR2 is FQGNSA. V was pared by 6 bases and J by 5 bases, with 11 bases between. This clone appeared a single time.

The TCR sequence derives from a woman between 40 and 50 years old in good health. Some clones in this sample may be carry-over from other donors' samples. This sequence joins TRBV7-2 and TRBJ2-7; tentative D call: TRBD2 (5 bases). Sequenced: PBMCs. The CDR3 reads CASRPRADEQYF. The CDR3 nucleotides read TGTGCCAGCAGGCCAAGAGCGGACGAGCAGTACTTC.